This T cell receptor beta chain was recovered during a study of OX40 agonist ivuxolimab in advanced cancers. Study in general: From about 23 to 85 years was the age range, with a mean of 60 years, and roughly 83% were male. The study's findings and limits: Within 6 weeks, CD4+ and CD8+ blood T cells expanded clonally at 0.1 to 3.0 mg/kg. Among some nonresponders, normalized T-cell clonal expansion was also low.

Repertoires were generated with immunoSEQ multiplex PCR, while TCRdb's copy carries only in-frame clones and drops some. The table shows about 88,000 clones, with around 85% occurring only once. This clone was found a few times. Its antigen is as yet unknown. The CDR3 covers 12 residues. Deletions cut 0 bases from V and 4 bases from J, with 4 bases between. CDR1 and CDR2 from the germline V gene are ENHRY and SYGVKD. The sequencing used CD4+ or CD8+ T cells sorted from blood, collected in a trial of the OX40 agonist ivuxolimab. This rearrangement joins TRBV10-3 to TRBJ2-7; D gene unclear. The sequence was collected from an adult with an advanced solid tumor such as melanoma, head and neck, liver or kidney cancer. In DNA form, the CDR3 reads TGTGCCATCAGTGAGTCCTATTACGAGCAGTACGTC. As protein: CAISESYYEQYV.